The 2 T cell receptor beta chains listed next were all sequenced from one sample in a study of blood T cell repertoires in COVID-19. Assay: immunoSEQ multiplex PCR; the TCRdb copy retains only in-frame clones and omits some. The data contain approximately 100,000 clones, 85% of them singletons. The sequencing sample was made of peripheral blood. The receptors originated from a man older than 75 with acute or convalescent COVID-19.

This clone turned up a few times. The chain is built from TRBV2 and TRBJ2-7; no reliable D call. There are 11 residues in the CDR3. V was cut by 5 bases and J by 3 bases, with 5 bases left in between. CDR1 SNHLY and CDR2 FYNNEI come from the germline V gene. The CDR3 reads CASSLYYEQYF. DNA for the CDR3: TGTGCCAGCAGTTTATACTACGAGCAGTACTTC.

The V call is TRBV19, the J call TRBJ2-1; 10 nucleotides match TRBD2. The CDR3 length is 16 residues. Germline CDR1 LNHDA, CDR2 SQIVND (reference sequence). After removal of 10 bases from V and 2 bases from J, the junction contained 11 bases not matched to a gene. The DNA for the CDR3 is TGTGCCACTGGGAGGTCTAGCGGGGGCCCCTACAATGAGCAGTTCTTC. Translating gives CATGRSSGGPYNEQFF.